Here is one TCR beta chain with its context. This entry comes from a study of technical replicates of blood from a few donors. Sequencing was performed with immunoSEQ multiplex PCR; in TCRdb, only in-frame clones are kept and a portion is missing. In the table there are fewer than 75,000 clones, approximately 90% of which are singletons. V was pared by 1 base and J by 7 bases, with 8 bases of the junction left unmatched. The CDR3 spans 17 residues. Germline CDR1 reads SGHRS; CDR2 reads YFSETQ. This TCR derives from a human donor in good health. Some clones in this sample may be carry-over from other donors' samples. The sample was PBMCs. The chain links TRBV5-1 to TRBJ2-2, with TRBD1 identical over 12 bases. The CDR3 loop reads CASSLRDRGQISGELFF. CDR3 nucleotides: TGCGCCAGCAGCTTGCGGGACAGGGGGCAGATCAGCGGGGAGCTGTTTTTT.